The clone carrying this T cell receptor beta chain was seen only a few times. Its antigen is unidentified. Isolation of PBMCs gave at least 6.5 million cells per sample. J lost 9 bases, V lost 5 bases, and 6 bases had no gene match. Germline loops: CDR1 LNHNV, CDR2 YYDKDF (reference sequence). The CDR3 extends over 13 amino acids. Through a sample-barcoded 5' primer and a J-beta primer mix, a second PCR was run for 7 to 11 cycles. TCRdb reanalysed the 5' RACE reads using MiXCR and keeps one entry per CDR3 protein. The sample contains some 880,000 distinct CDR3 sequences, 36% of which appear only once. This sample is part of a study of blood T cells in healthy people across ages. Regarding the study as a whole: Relative to aged donors, long-lived donors carried more naive CD4+ cells and displayed higher diversity.

This chain connects TRBV15 to TRBJ2-4, with TRBD1 matching over 8 bases. The TCR originated in a man younger than 35 in good health. The sequencing input was blood. The CDR3, as DNA: TGTGCCACCAGCGACGGACAGGGACTCATTCAGTACTTC. Its protein product is CATSDGQGLIQYF.